One and the same sample provided the 2 T cell receptor beta chains below, sequenced in a study of cytotoxic CD8 clonotypes in ibrutinib-treated CLL. Using immunoSEQ multiplex PCR, the repertoire was profiled, and TCRdb retains in-frame clones only, with some absent. The sample carries some 200,000 clones, 75% to 80% recorded once. Material: PBMCs, obtained after 12 months of ibrutinib treatment. These receptors all come from a human donor with chronic lymphocytic leukemia.

The J gene is TRBJ2-7, the V gene TRBV5-1; D possibly corresponds to TRBD1 (7 bases). V lost 6 bases and J lost 6, with 13 bases in between. Germline CDR1 reads SGHRS; CDR2 reads YFSETQ. This CDR3 spans 12 amino acids. CDR3 residues: CASTFQGGEQYF. The CDR3 DNA sequence: TGCGCCAGCACTTTTCAGGGGGGCGAGCAGTACTTC.

V and J are TRBV4-1 and TRBJ2-3; D remains unclear. Per germline, CDR1 MGHRA and CDR2 YSYEKL. This CDR3 is built from 16 residues. Trimming took 0 bases from V and 1 from J, leaving 11 bases between them. The DNA of the CDR3 is TGCGCCAGCAGCCAAGAGGGTCGTCTTCGCACAGATACGCAGTATTTT. Its translation: CASSQEGRLRTDTQYF.